This T cell receptor (beta chain) was captured by sequencing in a study of blood T cell repertoires in COVID-19. The method was immunoSEQ multiplex PCR; TCRdb's version includes in-frame clones alone and lacks a portion of them. The sample comprises roughly 230,000 clones, 85% to 90% of which are singletons, and 3.5% to 4% rests with the top ten. Participants reported their clinical history, and cohort assignment relied on those reports. In germline, CDR1 is LGHNA, CDR2 YSLEER. The CDR3 consists of 15 residues. The junction had 9 bases not matched to a gene; V was cut back by 6 bases and J by 3 bases.

The receptor was isolated from a woman aged 25 to 45 with acute COVID-19. Material for sequencing was PBMCs or T cells enriched from blood (not recorded which). V is TRBV4-3 and J is TRBJ2-7, with TRBD1 identical over 9 bases. CDR3 DNA sequence: TGCGCCAGCAGTTACGCCGGGACAGGGCACTACGAGCAGTACTTC. It is translated as CASSYAGTGHYEQYF.